These T cell receptor beta chains were read from a single sample in a study of blood T cell repertoires in COVID-19. Clones were read by immunoSEQ multiplex PCR, and TCRdb kept only the in-frame ones, dropping some. Here the sample spans about 200,000 clones, about 88% being singletons. Sequenced material: PBMCs or T cells enriched from blood (not recorded which). The source of these receptors is a woman between 40 and 50 years old with acute COVID-19. The CDR3 runs from the conserved cysteine through the conserved F or W. D genes are given only for firm matches. Size tells how often a clone was seen (once, few, many) or the class of an expanded clone, and some rows leave it out.

TRBD1	TRBV5-1	TRBJ2-7	NA	CASSFTGAGREQYF	TGCGCCAGCAGCTTTACAGGGGCGGGCAGGGAGCAGTACTTC
TRBD2	TRBV5-4	TRBJ2-1	NA	CASSPRTSSYNEQFF	TGTGCCAGCAGCCCCAGGACTAGCTCCTACAATGAGCAGTTCTTC
TRBD2	TRBV2	TRBJ2-1	NA	CASSWFDSGRARSYNEQFF	TGTGCCAGCAGTTGGTTCGATAGCGGGAGGGCCAGGTCCTACAATGAGCAGTTCTTC
NA	TRBV5-1	TRBJ1-2	NA	CASRGQPTDYGYTF	TGCGCCAGCAGGGGACAACCGACGGACTATGGCTACACCTTC
NA	TRBV7-9	TRBJ1-5	NA	CASSLTGNQPQHF	TGTGCCAGCAGCTTAACGGGGAACCAGCCCCAGCATTTT
NA	TRBV9	TRBJ2-1	NA	CASSAGQSYNEQFF	TGTGCCAGCAGCGCTGGGCAGAGTTACAATGAGCAGTTCTTC
TRBD2	TRBV7-3	TRBJ2-1	NA	CASSSTSGVGNEQFF	TGTGCCAGCAGCTCGACTAGCGGGGTTGGCAATGAGCAGTTCTTC
TRBD2	TRBV5-1	TRBJ2-5	NA	CASSPAGLAGEGETQYF	TGCGCCAGCAGCCCGGCAGGACTAGCGGGGGAGGGGGAGACCCAGTACTTC
NA	TRBV9	TRBJ1-4	NA	CASSPQANEKLFF	TGTGCCAGCAGCCCCCAGGCTAATGAAAAACTGTTTTTT
NA	TRBV18	TRBJ2-2	NA	CASSPGQGYIFANTGELFF	TGTGCCAGCTCACCAGGTCAGGGTTATATATTCGCGAACACCGGGGAGCTGTTTTTT
NA	TRBV7-3	TRBJ2-3	NA	CASSLGAADTQYF	TGTGCCAGCAGCTTAGGGGCGGCAGATACGCAGTATTTT
NA	TRBV3-1/TRBV3-2	TRBJ2-3	NA	CASSPPRAGDTQYF	TGTGCCAGCAGCCCCCCGAGAGCAGGAGATACGCAGTATTTT
NA	TRBV14	TRBJ2-1	NA	CASSQGPQGYNEQFF	TGTGCCAGCAGCCAAGGGCCCCAGGGGTACAATGAGCAGTTCTTC
NA	TRBV6-1	TRBJ1-2	many	CASSEASGGGYTF	TGTGCCAGCAGTGAAGCCTCGGGAGGAGGCTACACCTTC
TRBD1	TRBV5-6	TRBJ1-2	NA	CASSLDRGGGYTF	TGTGCCAGCAGCTTGGACAGGGGTGGGGGCTACACCTTC
TRBD2	TRBV29-1	TRBJ2-3	NA	CSVVRGAEDTQYF	TGCAGCGTTGTGCGGGGGGCAGAAGATACGCAGTATTTT
NA	TRBV7-9	TRBJ2-5	few	CASSLETEQETQYF	TGTGCCAGCAGCTTGGAGACAGAACAAGAGACCCAGTACTTC
NA	TRBV3-1/TRBV3-2	TRBJ1-4	NA	CASSQPTVRNEKLFF	TGTGCCAGCAGCCAGCCGACAGTCCGTAATGAAAAACTGTTTTTT
TRBD2	TRBV5-4	TRBJ2-3	NA	CASSPGSGRAADTQYF	TGTGCCAGCAGCCCAGGTAGCGGGAGGGCTGCAGATACGCAGTATTTT
NA	TRBV5-4	TRBJ1-4	NA	CASSSQGTEKLFF	TGTGCCAGCAGCTCCCAGGGAACTGAAAAACTGTTTTTT
NA	TRBV19	TRBJ1-2	NA	CASSPDTNYGYTF	TGTGCCAGTAGCCCCGACACCAACTATGGCTACACCTTC
TRBD1	TRBV19	TRBJ2-4	NA	CASRAGTGGNIQYF	TGTGCCAGTAGAGCCGGGACAGGGGGAAACATTCAGTACTTC
NA	TRBV4-2	TRBJ1-2	NA	CASSQDETENYGYTF	TGTGCCAGCAGCCAAGATGAGACTGAAAACTATGGCTACACCTTC
TRBD2	TRBV5-1	TRBJ2-7	NA	CASSSSGGLSYEQYF	TGCGCCAGCAGCTCTAGCGGGGGGCTTTCCTACGAGCAGTACTTC
NA	TRBV7-9	TRBJ2-2	NA	CASSLQGPKRHTGELFF	TGTGCCAGCAGCCTCCAGGGGCCCAAAAGGCACACCGGGGAGCTGTTTTTT
NA	TRBV4-2	TRBJ1-6	NA	CASSQVWGRYNSPLHF	TGTGCCAGCAGCCAAGTTTGGGGGAGGTATAATTCACCCCTCCACTTT
NA	TRBV14	TRBJ2-2	NA	CASTPKHGELFF	TGTGCCAGCACGCCAAAGCACGGGGAGCTGTTTTTT
NA	TRBV5-4	TRBJ2-5	NA	CASSLVGGGQGETQYF	TGTGCCAGCAGCTTGGTTGGGGGGGGCCAGGGAGAGACCCAGTACTTC
NA	TRBV18	TRBJ2-7	NA	CASSSPDKPYEQYF	TGTGCCAGCTCATCCCCGGACAAGCCCTACGAGCAGTACTTC
NA	TRBV7-9	TRBJ1-1	NA	CASGRENTEAFF	TGTGCCAGTGGACGGGAAAACACTGAAGCTTTCTTT
NA	TRBV5-1	TRBJ2-1	once	CASSLAWTTTDNEQFF	TGCGCCAGCAGCTTGGCGTGGACTACGACAGACAATGAGCAGTTCTTC
TRBD1	TRBV5-1	TRBJ2-7	few	CASSLTGQGPSYEQYF	TGCGCCAGCAGCTTGACCGGACAGGGACCTAGCTACGAGCAGTACTTC